This T cell receptor beta chain was captured in a study of graft-versus-host responses after intestinal transplantation. Study details: Recipients uniformly received anti-thymocyte globulin induction, followed by tacrolimus and steroids for approximately 3 years.

Points from the study as a whole: Recipient-marrow GvH clones were detected, some having first appeared in ileum or blood.

Sequencing used immunoSEQ multiplex PCR; TCRdb keeps in-frame clones, though not all of them. The sample carries about 7,400 clones, over 55% recorded once. A remark on this clone: The antigen is not known.

Lymphocytes from graft epithelium and lamina propria were isolated. The V segment lost 5 bases and the J segment 5 bases; nucleotides outside the gene matches: 7. The CDR3 runs 15 residues. Germline CDR1 and CDR2: SGHRS and YFSETQ. The chain employs TRBV5-1 and TRBJ2-1, with 10 bases aligning to TRBD2. This clonotype originated in a human patient who received an intestinal transplant, so some T cells may come from the graft donor. Specimen: ileum tissue, collected approximately 8 months after intestinal transplantation. The CDR3 sequence is CASRLAGSVHNEQFF. CDR3 coding DNA: TGCGCCAGCAGACTAGCGGGGTCCGTCCACAATGAGCAGTTCTTC.